This TCR beta chain stems from a study of blood T cells in healthy people across ages. Study background: There was about one barcoded beta molecule captured by template switching per two T cells.

Germline CDR1 and CDR2: SGHTA and FQGNSA. Trimming took 5 bases from V and 7 from J, leaving 9 bases between them. The CDR3 totals 12 residues. A J-beta primer mix and a sample-barcoded 5' primer were used in a second PCR of about 7 to 11 cycles. Every sample gave at least 2.5 million paired-end reads containing CDR3. TCRdb re-derived calls from the 5' RACE reads in MiXCR, one entry per CDR3 protein. The repertoire holds around 1,500,000 distinct CDR3 sequences, with roughly 30% as singletons. All donors came from Russia, were Caucasian and healthy, and spanned ages about 6 to 90. The clonotype was recovered from a young woman in good health. Sequencing was carried out using blood. The chain is built from TRBV7-2 and TRBJ2-1; D perhaps matches TRBD2 (5 bases). The CDR3 DNA is TGTGCCAGCAGCCCCCGGACTAATGAGCAGTTCTTC. Its translation: CASSPRTNEQFF.